The 32 T cell receptor beta chains below come from one sample, sequenced in a study of post-analysis software for immune sequencing data. The TCR beta cDNA libraries carried unique molecular identifiers. One entry per CDR3 protein, called by TCRdb with MiXCR from the PCR reads. The repertoire holds 380,000 or so distinct CDR3 sequences, less than 35% seen once, with over 10% in the top ten. Their antigen targets remain unknown. Study results and caveats: Patients carried roughly five TRBV segments more frequently than controls did, and TRBV5-6, TRBV5-1 and TRBV20-1 were among them.

The specimen was blood. The receptors derive from a girl aged 10-17 years with multiple sclerosis.

The rearrangement links TRBV2 to TRBJ2-3; D is perhaps TRBD1 or TRBD2 (5 bases each). The length of the CDR3 is 15 residues. Trimming stripped 1 base from V and 2 bases from J, with 10 bases between. Germline V lookup: CDR1 SNHLY, CDR2 FYNNEI. CDR3 in amino acids: CASSEVWGNTDTQYF. The CDR3 nucleotides are TGTGCCAGCAGTGAAGTCTGGGGGAACACAGATACGCAGTATTTT. The whole variable domain, filled in from reference TRBV2 and TRBJ2-3, reads EPEVTQTPSHQVTQMGQEVILRCVPISNHLYFYWYRQILGQKVEFLVSFYNNEISEKSEIFDDQFSVERPDGSNFTLKIRSTKLEDSAMYFCASSEVWGNTDTQYFGPGTRLTVL.

The chain has TRBV5-1 and TRBJ2-1, with a possible D match to TRBD1 (6 bases). Per germline, CDR1 SGHRS and CDR2 YFSETQ. Deletions cut 3 bases from V and 10 bases from J, with 17 bases between. CDR3 length: 14 amino acids. The CDR3 bases are TGCGCCAGCAGCTGGCTCACAGGGAATGGAGAGCAGTTCTTC. It translates to CASSWLTGNGEQFF.

The V gene is TRBV6-6, the J gene TRBJ2-7; the D is unclear. The V end lost 7 bases, the J end lost 0 bases, and 13 bases lay between the germline ends. The germline V gene encodes CDR1 MNHNY and CDR2 SVGAGI (reference sequence). This CDR3 contains 14 residues. CDR3 bases: TGTGCCAGCAACCCGACCGCCGTCTCCTACGAGCAGTACTTC. Protein: CASNPTAVSYEQYF.

In this sample, this clonotype turned up many times. V usage is TRBV14 and J usage is TRBJ2-5, with D maybe TRBD1 (6 bases). This CDR3 contains 14 residues. Deletions cut 4 bases from V and 2 bases from J, with 11 bases between. CDR1 is SGHDN and CDR2 is FVKESK in the germline V gene. This chain's CDR3 is CASSPGTLQETQYF. The CDR3 region has the DNA TGTGCCAGCAGCCCCGGGACACTTCAAGAGACCCAGTACTTC.

The rearrangement joins TRBV12-3 or TRBV12-4 to TRBJ1-1; D unclear. The CDR3 consists of 14 residues. The V gene lost 4 bases and the J gene lost 2 bases, with 11 bases spanning the gap. In DNA, the CDR3 is TGTGCCAGCAGTTGTGGCCAGCTTAACACTGAAGCTTTCTTT. Translated, it gives CASSCGQLNTEAFF.

The chain combines TRBV11-2 with TRBJ2-7; 7 bases fit TRBD2. CDR1 and CDR2 (germline): SGHAT, FQNNGV. V gave up 5 bases and J gave up 1 base; unmatched junction bases: 8. This CDR3 has 15 amino acids. DNA for the CDR3: TGTGCCAGCAGCACGACGGGGGGTAGTTCCTACGAGCAGTACTTC. Amino acids: CASSTTGGSSYEQYF.

V and J are TRBV7-2 and TRBJ1-5; no clear D. CDR3 length equals 16 residues. Between the trimmed V and J ends, which lost 1 base and 8 bases, there was a span of 18 bases. Per germline, CDR1 SGHTA and CDR2 FQGNSA. The CDR3 protein is CASSLEGGTAGEPQHF. DNA for the CDR3: TGTGCCAGCAGCTTAGAGGGCGGAACGGCCGGGGAGCCCCAGCATTTT.

This clonotype was observed a few times. The chain links TRBV29-1 to TRBJ2-7, with TRBD2 as a possible D gene (6 bases). V gave up 6 bases and J gave up 6 bases, with 18 bases separating them. In germline, CDR1 is SQVTM, CDR2 ANQGSEA. The CDR3 has 13 residues. The CDR3 sequence is CSVPGEQFGEQYF. CDR3 nucleotide sequence: TGCAGCGTCCCGGGGGAACAGTTCGGCGAGCAGTACTTC.

The chain couples TRBV7-8 to TRBJ2-7; D uncertain. V shed 1 base and J shed 0 bases, with 10 bases lying between them. The CDR3 runs to 15 residues. Looked up from germline, CDR1 is SGHVS and CDR2 is FQNEAQ. The CDR3 nucleotides are TGTGCCAGCAGCTTAGGATCTGCTAGCTCCTACGAGCAGTACTTC. This encodes CASSLGSASSYEQYF.

This clonotype came up a few times. This sequence joins TRBV4-1 and TRBJ2-7; 10 nucleotides agree with TRBD2. The CDR3 contains 15 residues. Germline V CDR1 and CDR2: MGHRA, YSYEKL. J gave up 0 bases and V 8 bases, and 7 bases lay outside the gene matches. CDR3 sequence: CASRARTSGSYEQYF. DNA of the CDR3: TGCGCCAGCCGCGCACGGACTAGCGGCTCCTACGAGCAGTACTTC.

This clonotype was counted once. The chain is built from TRBV19 and TRBJ1-4; 9 bases are shared with TRBD1. Germline CDR1 LNHDA, CDR2 SQIVND (reference sequence). This CDR3 is 15 amino acids long. The V gene end was trimmed by 5 bases and the J gene end by 5 bases; junction bases not matched to a gene: 6. CDR3 coding DNA: TGTGCCAGTAGTCCGCTGGACAGGGGCAATGAAAAACTGTTTTTT. Encoded protein: CASSPLDRGNEKLFF.

This CDR3 reads CSALANNTGELFF. The CDR3 nucleotides read TGCAGTGCCCTCGCTAATAACACCGGGGAGCTGTTTTTT. The chain joins TRBV20-1 to TRBJ2-2; D ambiguous. The CDR3 runs 13 residues. The V end was cut by 6 bases, the J end by 2 bases, with 10 bases between. Germline CDR1 DFQATT, CDR2 SNEGSKA (reference sequence).

The rearrangement uses TRBV4-1 and TRBJ1-1; no definite D call. This CDR3 is built from 15 residues. Trimming stripped 4 bases from V and 1 base from J, with 13 bases between. CDR1 is MGHRA, CDR2 YSYEKL, per germline. CDR3 in amino acids: CASSPTGLGNTEAFF. CDR3 coding DNA: TGCGCCAGCAGCCCCACGGGCCTGGGGAACACTGAAGCTTTCTTT.

The gene calls are TRBV5-1 and TRBJ2-1; D tentatively reads TRBD1 or TRBD2 (6 bases each). The V gene's germline CDR1 is SGHRS and CDR2 YFSETQ. The ends were cut back, 0 bases at V and 0 bases at J, with 16 bases in the middle. The CDR3 extends over 18 amino acids. CDR3 sequence (DNA): TGCGCCAGCAGCTTGGCAAGGGGGGCAGTAAGCTCCTACAATGAGCAGTTCTTC. It yields the protein CASSLARGAVSSYNEQFF.

This clonotype was observed at least ten times. This rearrangement joins TRBV10-3 to TRBJ2-3; the D is unclear. CDR3 length: 13 amino acids. CDR1 and CDR2 from the germline V gene are ENHRY and SYGVKD. V was trimmed by 8 bases and J by 2 bases, leaving 11 bases between them. This CDR3 is CAIAGPDTDTQYF. The CDR3 DNA follows: TGTGCCATCGCAGGACCAGACACAGATACGCAGTATTTT.

The chain carries TRBV12-3 or TRBV12-4 and TRBJ1-1; tentative D call: TRBD1 (5 bases). V dropped 3 bases and J dropped 6 bases, with 14 bases sitting between them. The CDR3 runs 14 residues. The CDR3 region is CASSFWQGEAEAFF. DNA of the CDR3: TGTGCCAGCAGTTTCTGGCAGGGCGAGGCTGAAGCTTTCTTT.

The chain recombines TRBV12-3 or TRBV12-4 with TRBJ2-7; a possible D gene is TRBD1 (7 bases). The V and J ends lost 8 bases and 7 bases respectively, with 24 bases between them. The CDR3 extends over 15 amino acids. This chain's CDR3 is CASSKPGGGYNEQYF. The CDR3 DNA reads TGTGCCAGCTCAAAGCCAGGGGGAGGCTACAATGAGCAGTACTTC.

The rearrangement links TRBV2 to TRBJ2-4; 7 nucleotides align to TRBD2. The V and J ends lost 5 bases and 2 bases, in that order; junction bases with no gene match: 6. The length of the CDR3 is 15 residues. CDR1 and CDR2 (germline): SNHLY, FYNNEI. The CDR3 loop reads CASSFSGLTKNIQYF. In DNA form, the CDR3 reads TGTGCCAGCAGTTTTAGCGGGCTAACCAAAAACATTCAGTACTTC.

The V and J genes are TRBV20-1 and TRBJ1-4; D unclear. The germline gives CDR1 DFQATT, CDR2 SNEGSKA (reference sequence). V dropped 5 bases and J dropped 8 bases, with 12 bases sitting between them. CDR3 length: 12 residues. This CDR3 reads CSAFGLGEKLFF. The CDR3 bases are TGCAGTGCTTTTGGCCTGGGCGAAAAACTGTTTTTT.

The sample holds a few counts of this clonotype. The junction differs from germline at one of its ends, possibly a read error. The chain couples TRBV29-1 to TRBJ2-1; 10 bases are a match to TRBD2. The CDR3 has 15 amino acids. Germline V gene lookup returns CDR1 SQVTM and CDR2 ANQGSEA. The CDR3 spells CSVDLAGGHYNELFF. The DNA for the CDR3 is TGCAGCGTGGACTTAGCGGGGGGCCACTACAATGAGCTGTTCTTC.

This clonotype has just one count. The gene calls are TRBV20-1 and TRBJ1-1, with unresolved D. The germline gives CDR1 DFQATT, CDR2 SNEGSKA (reference sequence). The length of the CDR3 is 13 residues. Trimming pared 0 bases from V and 4 bases from J, leaving 9 bases between. The DNA of the CDR3 is TGCAGTGCTAGAGATTCGCTAGTCACTGAAGCTTTCTTT. This codes for CSARDSLVTEAFF.

This clonotype is a singleton in its sample. A much larger clone sits a single nucleotide away, making a read error possible. The chain is built from TRBV29-1 and TRBJ2-1; 8 bases are shared with TRBD2. In germline, CDR1 is SQVTM, CDR2 ANQGSEA. The CDR3 spans 13 residues. V gave up 8 bases and J gave up 10 bases; unmatched junction bases: 13. The CDR3 loop is CSHRLAGIEEQFF. The CDR3 DNA reads as TGCAGCCACCGATTAGCGGGGATCGAGGAGCAGTTCTTC.

The CDR3 DNA sequence: TGTGCCAGCAGCCAGATACATGGTGAGACTGAAGCTTTCTTT. Translating it yields CASSQIHGETEAFF. The V gene is TRBV12-3 or TRBV12-4, the J gene TRBJ1-1; D not resolved. The CDR3 sequence is 14 residues long. The V and J ends lost 6 bases and 5 bases respectively, with 16 bases between them.

Written as DNA, the CDR3 is TGTGCCTGGGGGCGCAGCCAAGAGACCCAGTACTTC. Translated, it gives CAWGRSQETQYF. The chain carries TRBV7-9 and TRBJ2-5; D perhaps matches TRBD1 (6 bases). Deletions cut 11 bases from V and 1 base from J, with 11 bases between. Germline V gene data show CDR1 as SEHNR and CDR2 as FQNEAQ (reference sequence). The CDR3 is made up of 12 amino acids. The variable domain in full, with the rest retrieved from reference TRBV7-9 and TRBJ2-5, is DTGVSQNPRHKITKRGQNVTFRCDPISEHNRLYWYRQTLGQGPEFLTYFQNEAQLEKSRLLSDRFSAERPKGSFSTLEIQRTEQGDSAMYLCAWGRSQETQYFGPGTRLLVL.

This clonotype was recorded a few times. This sequence joins TRBV7-9 and TRBJ2-5; 7 nucleotides line up with TRBD2. The tail of the sequence fits TRBJ2-7 better, so the J call may be wrong. This CDR3 contains 12 residues. The V gene's germline CDR1 is SEHNR and CDR2 FQNEAQ (reference sequence). For the CDR3, the DNA is TGTGCCAGCACGCGGACTAGGTACGAGCAGTACTTC. The encoded protein is CASTRTRYEQYF.

The chain is built from TRBV5-6 and TRBJ1-2; 7 nucleotides match TRBD1. CDR3 length equals 14 residues. Germline CDR1 SGHDT, CDR2 YYEEEE. Trimming at V came to 1 base and at J to 5 bases, leaving 5 bases not matched to a gene. CDR3 sequence: CASSLLQGVYGYTF. In DNA, the CDR3 is TGTGCCAGCAGCTTGCTTCAGGGGGTTTATGGCTACACCTTC. The full variable domain, its missing parts supplied by reference TRBV5-6 and TRBJ1-2, is DAGVTQSPTHLIKTRGQQVTLRCSPKSGHDTVSWYQQALGQGPQFIFQYYEEEERQRGNFPDRFSGHQFPNYSSELNVNALLLGDSALYLCASSLLQGVYGYTFGSGTRLTVV.

As to this clonotype: The germline gene is not matched at one end of the junction; a read error may be the cause. The V gene is TRBV12-3 or TRBV12-4, the J gene TRBJ2-1; D possibly corresponds to TRBD1 (6 bases). CDR3 length: 16 residues. CDR3 region: CASSATGSSRSYEQDF. For the CDR3, the DNA is TGTGCCAGCAGTGCCACAGGGTCTAGTCGGTCCTACGAGCAGGACTTC.

This clonotype has a count of ten or more. V gene TRBV5-1 combines with J gene TRBJ2-7, with 9 bases fitting TRBD1. The CDR3 has 13 amino acids. J was trimmed by 7 bases and V by 5 bases; bases with no gene match: 7. Germline V gene lookup returns CDR1 SGHRS and CDR2 YFSETQ. The CDR3 here is CASSTGTGREQYF. The CDR3 DNA reads TGCGCCAGCAGTACCGGGACAGGGAGGGAGCAGTACTTC. The full variable domain, in which reference TRBV5-1 and TRBJ2-7 provide the parts outside the CDR3, is KAGVTQTPRYLIKTRGQQVTLSCSPISGHRSVSWYQQTPGQGLQFLFEYFSETQRNKGNFPGRFSGRQFSNSRSEMNVSTLELGDSALYLCASSTGTGREQYFGPGTRLTVT.

This clonotype was counted between two and nine times. The rearrangement uses TRBV7-9 and TRBJ2-1; no reliable D call. Deletions cut 6 bases from V and 15 bases from J, with 21 bases between. There are 13 residues in the CDR3. Germline V gene lookup returns CDR1 SEHNR and CDR2 FQNEAQ (reference sequence). CDR3: CASSLLNRPAAFF. DNA for the CDR3: TGTGCCAGCAGTTTGCTGAATCGACCCGCTGCGTTCTTC.

This clonotype has only a few counts. The CDR3 sequence: CASSLFGLKVEAFF. The CDR3 DNA is TGTGCCAGCAGTTTGTTCGGCCTGAAGGTTGAAGCTTTCTTT. The V and J genes are TRBV28 and TRBJ1-1, with unresolved D. Germline CDR1 is MDHEN and CDR2 is SYDVKM. Trimming cost V 3 bases and J 7 bases, with 15 bases left between them. The CDR3 covers 14 residues.

The sample holds many counts of this clonotype. V usage is TRBV28 and J usage is TRBJ2-7; 11 bases line up with TRBD1. Trimming took 6 bases from V and 5 from J; bases not matched to a gene: 6. CDR3 length: 14 residues. CDR1 and CDR2 (germline): MDHEN, SYDVKM. The CDR3 DNA follows: TGTGCCAGCAGCTCCGGGACAGGGGGGAACGAGCAGTACTTC. This sequence encodes CASSSGTGGNEQYF.

This clonotype was counted a few times. This sequence joins TRBV5-1 and TRBJ2-6; TRBD1 is a possible D gene (5 bases). Trimming took 4 bases from V and 9 from J, leaving 17 bases between them. Per germline, CDR1 SGHRS and CDR2 YFSETQ. The CDR3 runs to 15 residues. The CDR3 protein is CASSQIPGFDNVLTF. The CDR3 nucleotides are TGCGCCAGCAGCCAAATCCCAGGGTTTGACAACGTCCTGACTTTC.